This T cell receptor (beta chain) is drawn from a study of T-cell reconstitution after alpha-beta-depleted transplantation in children. After removal of 4 bases from V and 2 bases from J, the junction contained 7 bases not matched to a gene. There are 15 residues in the CDR3. Germline V gives CDR1 SGHRS, CDR2 YFSETQ. This clonotype was counted a few times. As it was prepared, the TCRbeta library received unique molecular identifiers. TCRdb analysed the PCR reads with MiXCR anew, one entry per CDR3 protein. Here the sample spans approximately 350,000 distinct CDR3 sequences, 9% to 12% being singletons.

The chain carries TRBV5-1 and TRBJ2-3; the match to TRBD2 covers 7 bases. The clonotype comes from a human donor who donated a stem cell graft to a child with acute lymphoblastic leukemia. Sequencing used PBMCs from the stem cell graft donor, obtained from the stem cell graft. CDR3 sequence: CASSRNRDYTDTQYF. CDR3 bases: TGCGCCAGCAGCAGGAACCGGGACTACACAGATACGCAGTATTTT.